A selection of T cell receptor beta chains follows, all from one sample in a study of shared clonotypes between healthy human individuals. Method: immunoSEQ multiplex PCR; TCRdb's copy keeps in-frame clones and lacks some. The table lists 600,000 to 800,000 clones, approximately 77% of them singletons, with around 1.8% in the top ten. The sequencing input was memory CD4+ T cells sorted from blood. Receptor source: a woman in her 30s in good health. CDR3s include the opening cysteine and the closing phenylalanine or tryptophan. D genes are given only for firm matches. A row's size may be missing; if present it is once, few, many or a size class.

>TRBJ2-1|TRBV27|.|.
TGTGCCAGCAGTTTTCGGTTAGATGATGAGCAGTTCTTC
CASSFRLDDEQFF
>TRBJ2-7|TRBV5-6|.|.
TGTGCCAGCAGCACCTTCTACGAGCAGTACTTC
CASSTFYEQYF
>TRBJ2-7|TRBV7-9|.|.
TGTGCCAGCAGCTCCGGGACCCCGGGGCGGGACGAGCAGTACTTC
CASSSGTPGRDEQYF
>TRBJ2-7|TRBV6-6|.|.
TGTGCCAGCAGCTCCCGGGGGTTCAAAAACGAGCAGTACTTC
CASSSRGFKNEQYF
>TRBJ2-2|TRBV9|TRBD2|.
TGTGCCAGCAGCCCGACTAGCGGGAACACCGGGGAGCTGTTTTTT
CASSPTSGNTGELFF
>TRBJ2-5|TRBV18|.|.
TGTGCCAGCTCACCGACTACCCCCCAAGAGACCCAGTACTTC
CASSPTTPQETQYF
>TRBJ2-7|TRBV2|TRBD1|.
TGTGCCAGCAGTGAGGATGGGACAGGGGCTAGCGAGCAGTACTTC
CASSEDGTGASEQYF
>TRBJ1-2|TRBV13|TRBD1|once
TGTGCCAGCAGCCGAGACAGGGGGCTGACTAACTATGGCTACACCTTC
CASSRDRGLTNYGYTF
>TRBJ2-7|TRBV28|TRBD1|once
TGTGCCAGCACCAAGGGGACAGGGGGCTCCTACGAGCAGTACTTC
CASTKGTGGSYEQYF
>TRBJ2-2|TRBV19|TRBD2|few
TGTGCCAGTAGTATCAGGACTAGCGGGAACACCGGGGAGCTGTTTTTT
CASSIRTSGNTGELFF
>TRBJ2-7|TRBV30|.|.
TGTGCCTGGAGACGGGGGACGACTACCGAGCAGTACTTC
CAWRRGTTTEQYF
>TRBJ1-1|TRBV5-1|TRBD1|once
TGCGCCAGCAGCTTGCGAACAGGGGGAAACACTGAAGCTTTCTTT
CASSLRTGGNTEAFF
>TRBJ2-3|TRBV4-2|.|.
TGTGCCAGCAGCCAAGAGATCCTTACAGATACGCAGTATTTT
CASSQEILTDTQYF
>TRBJ2-4|TRBV28|.|.
TGTGCCAGCAGTTTAGCGGCCAAAAACATTCAGTACTTC
CASSLAAKNIQYF
>TRBJ1-1|TRBV18|TRBD1|.
TGTGCCAGCTCACCTTCACAGGGGGCGGGAAGAGAAGCTTTCTTT
CASSPSQGAGREAFF
>TRBJ2-7|TRBV7-2|.|.
TGTGCCAGCAGCTTAGGCAGGGGTAGTCTCGAGCAGTACTTC
CASSLGRGSLEQYF
>TRBJ1-1|TRBV6-5|.|.
TGTGCCAGCAGGACCGACCTACTGCTGTTCTTT
CASRTDLLLFF